One sample yielded the 7 T cell receptor beta chains listed below, sequenced in a study of response to subunit inactivated influenza vaccine. TCRdb re-derived calls from the RT-PCR reads in MiXCR, one entry per CDR3 protein. The sample contains hundreds of thousands of distinct CDR3 sequences, about 12% of which appear only once. The specimen comprised PBMCs from blood, sampled on the day of vaccination. Receptors originate from a man between 50 and 59 years old who received an inactivated influenza vaccine.

The rearrangement joins TRBV20-1 to TRBJ2-5; 11 positions match TRBD2. CDR3 length: 15 residues. Germline V lookup: CDR1 DFQATT, CDR2 SNEGSKA (reference sequence). Losses at the gene ends were 5 bases for V and 3 bases for J; bases not matched to a gene: 8. In DNA form, the CDR3 reads TGCAGTGCTCCTCATAGCGGGGGGGCCGAAGAGACCCAGTACTTC. Its protein product is CSAPHSGGAEETQYF.

This chain joins TRBV20-1 and TRBJ2-7; weak D call: TRBD1 (6 bases). This CDR3 contains 15 residues. V was shortened by 5 bases and J by 3 bases, with 20 bases between the two germline ends. Germline V CDR1 and CDR2: DFQATT, SNEGSKA (reference sequence). The CDR3, as DNA: TGCAGTGCTGGTTCGTCCCCACAGGGTAACTACGAGCAGTACTTC. Translating it yields CSAGSSPQGNYEQYF.

The chain recombines TRBV18 with TRBJ1-1, with a possible D match to TRBD1 (5 bases). V gave up 5 bases and J gave up 2 bases, with 15 bases separating them. CDR1 and CDR2 (germline): KGHSH, LQKENI. The CDR3 extends over 15 amino acids. The CDR3 region is CASSVHMGGNTEAFF. The CDR3 nucleotides read TGTGCCAGCTCAGTCCACATGGGGGGTAACACTGAAGCTTTCTTT.

This clonotype was seen many times. This chain uses TRBV12-3 or TRBV12-4 with TRBJ2-1, with no clear D. The CDR3 loop spans 14 amino acids. Trimming pared 5 bases from V and 0 bases from J, leaving 8 bases between. CDR3 sequence: CASSPQYSYNEQFF. In nucleotides, the CDR3 is TGTGCCAGCAGTCCTCAGTACTCCTACAATGAGCAGTTCTTC.

The chain combines TRBV5-1 with TRBJ2-3, with D possibly TRBD1 on 5 matching bases. The germline V gene has CDR1 SGHRS and CDR2 YFSETQ. This CDR3 comprises 13 residues. The ends were cut back, 5 bases at V and 0 bases at J, with 7 bases in the middle. The CDR3 DNA is TGCGCCAGCAGACAGGACAGCACAGATACGCAGTATTTT. Amino acid sequence: CASRQDSTDTQYF.

This clonotype has more than one count but fewer than ten. This chain connects TRBV6-1 to TRBJ2-7, with 10 bases aligning to TRBD2. CDR1 is MNHNS, CDR2 SASEGT, per germline. Losses at the gene ends were 5 bases for V and 3 bases for J; bases not matched to a gene: 7. There are 15 residues in the CDR3. The CDR3 DNA reads TGTGCCAGCAGTCCGACCGGGACTAGCGTCTACGAGCAGTACTTC. This codes for CASSPTGTSVYEQYF.

This clonotype was seen only a few times. V is TRBV4-1 and J is TRBJ2-7, with D perhaps given as TRBD1 or TRBD2 (5 bases each). CDR1 and CDR2 from the germline V gene are MGHRA and YSYEKL. Deletions cut 3 bases from V and 3 bases from J, with 12 bases between. This CDR3 is 14 amino acids long. This CDR3 is CASSHPRDGYEQYF. The CDR3 DNA is TGCGCCAGCAGCCACCCACGGGACGGCTACGAGCAGTACTTC.